The T cell receptor beta chain described here comes from a study of blood T cell repertoires in COVID-19. Study-wide background: Italy, Spain and the United States were the sources of the convalescent and acute COVID-19 samples. PBMCs, B-cell-depleted T cells, or T cells provided the cDNA or gDNA that made up the material.

Per germline, CDR1 SGHNT and CDR2 YYREEE (reference sequence). The CDR3 is 15 amino acids. The V segment lost 4 bases and the J segment 4 bases; nucleotides outside the gene matches: 10. Original data processing: For nucleated cells, counts were estimated from reference gene primer amplification. Assay used: immunoSEQ multiplex PCR; TCRdb lists only in-frame clones, some missing. The V and J calls and clone size were taken over from that table, and D and trimming were inferred from the DNA. The sample yields around 300,000 clones, roughly 85% seen once. The specimen was peripheral blood. The chain joins TRBV5-4 to TRBJ1-2, with 7 bases identical to TRBD1. The origin of this receptor is a woman in her twenties or thirties with active or convalescent COVID-19. CDR3 in amino acids: CASSRVGGQSYGYTF. The CDR3 nucleotides are TGTGCCAGCAGCAGGGTGGGGGGACAGAGCTATGGCTACACCTTC.